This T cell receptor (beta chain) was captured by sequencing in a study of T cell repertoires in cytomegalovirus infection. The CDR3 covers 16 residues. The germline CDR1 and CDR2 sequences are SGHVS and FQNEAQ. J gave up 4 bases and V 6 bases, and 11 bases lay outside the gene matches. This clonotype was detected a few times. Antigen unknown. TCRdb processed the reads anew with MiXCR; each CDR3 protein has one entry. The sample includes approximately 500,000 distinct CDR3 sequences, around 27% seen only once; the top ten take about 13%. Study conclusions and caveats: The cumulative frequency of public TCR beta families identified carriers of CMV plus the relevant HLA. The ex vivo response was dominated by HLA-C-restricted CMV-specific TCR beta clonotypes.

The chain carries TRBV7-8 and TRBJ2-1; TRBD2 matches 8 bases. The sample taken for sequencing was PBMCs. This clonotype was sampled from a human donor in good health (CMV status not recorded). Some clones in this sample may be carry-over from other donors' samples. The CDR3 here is CASSLWSGSKYNEQFF. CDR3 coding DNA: TGTGCCAGCAGTTTGTGGAGCGGGAGTAAATACAATGAGCAGTTCTTC.